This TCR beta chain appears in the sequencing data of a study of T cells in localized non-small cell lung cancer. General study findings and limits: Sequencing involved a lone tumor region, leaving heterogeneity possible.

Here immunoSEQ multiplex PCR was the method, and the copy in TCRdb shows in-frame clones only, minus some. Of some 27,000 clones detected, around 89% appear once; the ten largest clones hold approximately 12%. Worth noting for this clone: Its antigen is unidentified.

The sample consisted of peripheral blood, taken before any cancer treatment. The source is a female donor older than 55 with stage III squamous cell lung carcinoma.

This CDR3 is CASSVDHAGELFF. The CDR3 DNA reads as TGTGCCAGCAGCGTAGACCACGCCGGGGAGCTGTTTTTT. V is TRBV9 and J is TRBJ2-2; D is ambiguous. The V gene lost 0 bases and the J gene lost 6 bases, with 6 bases spanning the gap. CDR3 length: 13 amino acids. CDR1 is SGDLS, CDR2 YYNGEE, per germline.